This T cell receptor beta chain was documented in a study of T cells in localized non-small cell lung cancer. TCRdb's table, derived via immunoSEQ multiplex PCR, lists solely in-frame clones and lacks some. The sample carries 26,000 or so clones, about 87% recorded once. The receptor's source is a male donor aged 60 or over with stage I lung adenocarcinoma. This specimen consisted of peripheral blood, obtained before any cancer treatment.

CDR3: CASSFQWGDGYTF. For the CDR3, the DNA is TGTGCCAGCAGCTTCCAATGGGGGGATGGCTACACCTTC. The rearrangement uses TRBV11-2 and TRBJ1-2, with D possibly matching TRBD1 (5 bases). This CDR3 has 13 amino acids. V gave up 3 bases and J gave up 6 bases, with 11 bases separating them. In germline, CDR1 is SGHAT, CDR2 FQNNGV.